This T cell receptor beta chain derives from a study of T cell repertoires in cytomegalovirus infection (dated by TCRdb to 2018 to 2020). Notes on the research overall: Peptide stimulations targeted recently identified HLA-C-restricted CMV epitopes, whose presentation resists viral immunomodulation, together with well-studied HLA-B-restricted epitopes. Donor HLA type was relevant to the analysis, as public TCR beta signatures indicated carriage of CMV infection together with the matching HLA type. General conclusions and limits of the study: Cumulative frequency of public TCR beta family members discriminated carriers of CMV infection plus the relevant HLA type in this cohort and an independent approximately 370-donor cohort. The ex vivo response was dominated by HLA-C-restricted CMV-specific TCR beta clonotypes, which also provided the single most frequent clonotype in two of eight donors.

The data were produced on an Illumina HiSeq 1500. TCRdb reprocessed the public reads (quality trimming at Q25 with fastp, clone calling with MiXCR) and kept in-frame beta chains. Entries that share a CDR3 protein sequence are merged under the most common genes and DNA. The sample yields approximately 1,000,000 distinct CDR3 sequences; 30% to 40% were counted once. Of the sample, around an eighth falls within the top ten clones. According to the study, the label for this sample's treatment or condition signals: in vitro stimulation with specific CMV peptide epitopes to enrich CMV-specific T cells. The CDR3 starts with the cysteine, ends with the phenylalanine, and has 15 residues. Here the CDR3 DNA is all that survives: 45 bases in frame from base 1. After removal of 1 base from V and 6 bases from J, the junction retains 7 bases not matched to a gene. According to the germline V gene, CDR1 reads LGHNA and CDR2 reads YSLEER.

To note about this clonotype: It lacks a known antigen. No qualities accompany the bases; no much larger clone lies one base away.

The chain is made from TRBV4-3 and TRBJ1-2, and 8 junctional nucleotides match TRBD1. The source was cultured CD8+ T cells from PBMCs, collected from culture after CMV antigen stimulation. This clonotype was obtained from a human donor in good health (CMV status not recorded). Some clones in this sample may be carry-over from other donors' samples. CDR3 protein: CASSQALDRVHGYTF. The nucleotides read TGCGCCAGCAGCCAAGCTTTGGACAGGGTCCATGGCTACACCTTC.